This T cell receptor (beta chain) was recorded in a study of blood T cell repertoires in COVID-19. At the level of the study: Sample material is recorded as cDNA or gDNA derived from T cells, B-cell-depleted T cells, or PBMCs.

Original handling: Scientists estimated how many nucleated cells there were by amplifying reference gene primers. TCRdb's table, derived via immunoSEQ multiplex PCR, lists solely in-frame clones and lacks some. Clone size and V and J calls were adopted from that table, with D and trimming inferred from the DNA. Here the sample spans approximately 140,000 clones, around 83% being singletons. The origin of this receptor is a man aged 40-55 years with active or convalescent COVID-19. The sequenced material came from peripheral blood.

The CDR3 loop is CATNSRTGKSDTQYF. In nucleotides, the CDR3 is TGTGCCACCAACTCCCGGACAGGGAAATCAGATACGCAGTATTTT. The chain is built from TRBV19 and TRBJ2-3; TRBD1 agrees at 8 bases. Germline-derived CDR1 and CDR2 are LNHDA and SQIVND (reference sequence). The CDR3 consists of 15 residues. J was trimmed by 4 bases and V by 10 bases; bases with no gene match: 13.